This T cell receptor (beta chain) came from a study of T cells in narcolepsy. Study-level background: Healthy controls were enrolled alongside patients with narcolepsy type 1 or type 2. Study conclusions and caveats: Some memory CD4+ repertoires had no autoreactive clone sequences. Autoreactive HCRT-specific and TRIB2-specific clonotypes were marked in same-patient CSF-versus-blood CD4+ comparisons. Autoreactive clonotypes reportedly recurred in blood of same and different patients, not controls.

The repertoire was sequenced with immunoSEQ multiplex PCR; TCRdb's copy has only in-frame clones and lacks some. The sample includes tens of thousands of clones, roughly 80% of them seen just once. As concerns this clone: What it binds is unknown.

V shed 3 bases and J 7 bases; nucleotides not matched to a gene: 3. The CDR3 spans 12 residues. The germline V gene has CDR1 SQVTM and CDR2 ANQGSEA. The chain couples TRBV29-1 to TRBJ1-2; 9 bases match TRBD1. The sequenced sample consisted of memory (CD45RA-) CD4+ T cells from blood. This receptor was obtained from a human donor in good health. The CDR3 sequence: CSVDGTGSGYTF. Written as DNA, the CDR3 is TGCAGCGTTGACGGGACAGGGTCTGGCTACACCTTC.